This entry lists 23 T cell receptor beta chains sequenced from one sample in a study of post-analysis software for immune sequencing data. Study-wide results and caveats: Five or six TRBV segments were more frequent in patients than controls; TRBV5-6, TRBV5-1 and TRBV20-1 belonged to this group.

Their target antigens are unknown. Included in the TCR beta cDNA libraries were unique molecular identifiers. Each CDR3 protein is one row after TCRdb ran MiXCR on the PCR reads. The sample includes approximately 440,000 distinct CDR3 sequences, 45% of them seen just once. Sequencing used blood. These receptors came from a girl aged 5-17 years with multiple sclerosis.

This clonotype has just a few counts. V and J are TRBV5-1 and TRBJ2-7; D might be TRBD1 (6 bases). Trimming took 2 bases from V and 2 from J, leaving 11 bases between them. CDR1 SGHRS and CDR2 YFSETQ come from the germline V gene. The CDR3 sequence is 14 residues long. CDR3 amino acids: CASSFVDRPYEQYF. The CDR3 nucleotides are TGCGCCAGCAGCTTCGTGGACAGACCCTACGAGCAGTACTTC.

This clonotype was recorded a few times. This chain links TRBV12-3 or TRBV12-4 with TRBJ2-7; 12 bases are shared with TRBD2. The CDR3 totals 18 residues. V shed 5 bases and J 2 bases; nucleotides not matched to a gene: 13. The CDR3 loop is CASSMTRTGLAGPYEQYF. In DNA, the CDR3 is TGTGCCAGCAGTATGACACGTACAGGACTAGCGGGGCCCTACGAGCAGTACTTC.

J is TRBJ2-3 and V is TRBV20-1; TRBD2 agrees at 8 bases. The CDR3 extends over 15 amino acids. In germline, CDR1 is DFQATT, CDR2 SNEGSKA (reference sequence). Trimming took 5 bases from V and 0 from J; bases not matched to a gene: 7. Here the CDR3 DNA reads TGCAGTGCTTCAAGTAGCGGGGTGAGCACAGATACGCAGTATTTT. Residues: CSASSSGVSTDTQYF.

About this clonotype itself: Compared with germline, one end of the junction differs, possibly owing to a read error. The rearrangement joins TRBV14 to TRBJ1-2; D unresolved. Per the germline V gene, CDR1 is SGHDN and CDR2 is FVKESK. The CDR3 has 12 amino acids. The CDR3 reads CASGQAYYGYTF. In DNA, the CDR3 is TGTGCCAGCGGCCAAGCCTACTATGGCTACACCTTC. The full variable domain, completed using reference TRBV14 and TRBJ1-2, is EAGVTQFPSHSVIEKGQTVTLRCDPISGHDNLYWYRRVMGKEIKFLLHFVKESKQDESGMPNNRFLAERTGGTYSTLKVQPAELEDSGVYFCASGQAYYGYTFGSGTRLTVV.

This clonotype showed up just a few times. V and J are TRBV3-1 and TRBJ2-1; 13 nucleotides line up with TRBD2. With V trimmed by 6 bases and J by 4 bases, 9 bases remained unmatched. This CDR3 spans 17 amino acids. CDR1 and CDR2 from the germline V gene are LGHDT and YNNKEL (reference sequence). The CDR3 protein is CASSLRTSGSYYNEQFF. The DNA of the CDR3 is TGTGCCAGCAGTCTACGGACTAGCGGGAGTTATTACAATGAGCAGTTCTTC.

This clonotype came up a few times. This rearrangement joins TRBV29-1 to TRBJ2-7; 10 positions match TRBD2. J gave up 4 bases and V 4 bases, and 16 bases lay outside the gene matches. CDR1 SQVTM and CDR2 ANQGSEA come from the germline V gene. The CDR3 consists of 17 residues. CDR3 region: CSVGRLAGVPAYYEQYF. CDR3 nucleotides: TGCAGCGTTGGTCGACTAGCGGGTGTACCGGCCTATTACGAGCAGTACTTC.

This clonotype was observed a handful of times. The genes are TRBV28 and TRBJ2-7; D is possibly TRBD2 (6 bases). Germline V gives CDR1 MDHEN, CDR2 SYDVKM. V lost 6 bases to trimming and J lost 0 bases, with 18 bases between them. There are 16 residues in the CDR3. CDR3 DNA: TGTGCCAGCAGCCATCCGCGGGGCCCCTTCTCCTACGAGCAGTACTTC. Translation: CASSHPRGPFSYEQYF.

On this clonotype itself: At one boundary the junction diverges from the germline segment, which might be a read error. This sequence joins TRBV20-1 and TRBJ2-1, with TRBD2 identical over 7 bases. Germline V gives CDR1 DFQATT, CDR2 SNEGSKA (reference sequence). The CDR3 loop spans 14 amino acids. Here the CDR3 DNA reads TGCAGTGCCAGAAGGGGACTAACTTACAAAGAGCAGTTCTTC. As protein: CSARRGLTYKEQFF.

The chain recombines TRBV28 with TRBJ1-6; D is undetermined. Trimming left V 5 bases short and J 7 bases short, with 12 bases between. The CDR3 is made up of 14 amino acids. CDR1 is MDHEN, CDR2 SYDVKM, per germline. DNA for the CDR3: TGTGCCAGCAGTCTGAGACTCGTAAATTCACCCCTCCACTTT. This gives the protein CASSLRLVNSPLHF.

This clonotype turned up a few times. The V gene is TRBV10-3, the J gene TRBJ2-7; 8 nucleotides line up with TRBD1. V trimming: 8 bases; J trimming: 5 bases; junction bases outside the gene matches: 5. The CDR3 extends over 12 amino acids. CDR1 ENHRY and CDR2 SYGVKD come from the germline V gene. The CDR3 region has the DNA TGTGCCATCGGACAGGGAGGTAACGAGCAGTACTTC. Translation: CAIGQGGNEQYF.

The V and J genes are TRBV12-3 or TRBV12-4 and TRBJ1-2; D gene unclear. The V gene lost 3 bases and the J gene lost 6 bases, with 11 bases spanning the gap. The length of the CDR3 is 13 residues. The CDR3 DNA follows: TGTGCCAGCAGTTTTAACTTCGGGAATGGCTACACCTTC. Protein: CASSFNFGNGYTF.

This clonotype came up a few times. CDR3 sequence: CAISSSGKYNEQFF. In nucleotides, the CDR3 is TGTGCCATCAGTTCTAGCGGCAAATACAATGAGCAGTTCTTC. The chain combines TRBV10-3 with TRBJ2-1; 7 nucleotides match TRBD2. Losses at the gene ends were 5 bases for V and 4 bases for J; bases not matched to a gene: 5. Germline V CDR1 and CDR2: ENHRY, SYGVKD. The CDR3 totals 14 residues.

This clonotype was detected only once. At one boundary the junction diverges from the germline segment, which might be a read error. The chain carries TRBV15 and TRBJ2-4; the match to TRBD2 covers 7 bases. The J call is in doubt because the DNA end fits TRBJ2-7 better. CDR3 size: 19 residues. Germline lookup yields CDR1 LNHNV and CDR2 YYDKDF (reference sequence). CDR3 region: CATGRESLDRDYISYEQYF. CDR3 in DNA: TGTGCCACCGGCAGAGAAAGCCTAGATCGGGACTATATTTCCTACGAGCAGTACTTC.

The chain recombines TRBV27 with TRBJ2-5; D possibly corresponds to TRBD2 (5 bases). The CDR3 runs 14 residues. The V end was cut by 1 base, the J end by 4 bases, with 10 bases between. Per germline, CDR1 MNHEY and CDR2 SMNVEV (reference sequence). CDR3 in amino acids: CASSLFSAGETQYF. The CDR3, as DNA: TGTGCCAGCAGTTTATTCTCTGCGGGAGAGACCCAGTACTTC.

CDR3 region: CSARAAGVLNTGELFF. In DNA, the CDR3 is TGCAGTGCTAGAGCGGCGGGAGTGTTGAACACCGGGGAGCTGTTTTTT. The chain combines TRBV20-1 with TRBJ2-2; the match to TRBD2 covers 7 bases. CDR3 length equals 16 residues. Germline V gene data show CDR1 as DFQATT and CDR2 as SNEGSKA (reference sequence). The ends lost 1 base at V and 1 base at J; junction bases unmatched: 6.

The CDR3 coding sequence is TGCAGTGCTAGAGATCCGAGGAGGGCATACAATGAGCAGTTCTTC. This translates into CSARDPRRAYNEQFF. V and J are TRBV20-1 and TRBJ2-1; D may be TRBD2 (6 bases). The CDR3 is made up of 15 amino acids. Per the germline V gene, CDR1 is DFQATT and CDR2 is SNEGSKA (reference sequence). The V gene lost 0 bases and the J gene lost 4 bases, with 13 bases spanning the gap.

In this sample, this clonotype turned up many times. V gene TRBV28 combines with J gene TRBJ2-7; TRBD1 matches 9 bases. J lost 5 bases, V lost 6 bases, and 5 bases had no gene match. The CDR3 contains 13 residues. Germline values: CDR1 MDHEN, CDR2 SYDVKM. DNA of the CDR3: TGTGCCAGCAGGCCGACAGGGGGAAACGAGCAGTACTTC. Encoded protein: CASRPTGGNEQYF.

This clonotype was detected only a few times. The chain employs TRBV20-1 and TRBJ1-6; D unresolved. The CDR3 is made up of 15 amino acids. V lost 0 bases, J lost 3 bases, and 9 bases lay in between. The germline V gene encodes CDR1 DFQATT and CDR2 SNEGSKA (reference sequence). Here the CDR3 DNA reads TGCAGTGCTAGAGATCGGGGTGGCTATAATTCACCCCTCCACTTT. It is translated as CSARDRGGYNSPLHF.

This clonotype appeared once. This rearrangement joins TRBV13 to TRBJ2-1; 12 nucleotides align to TRBD2. The CDR3 covers 16 residues. CDR1 is PRHDT, CDR2 FYEKMQ, per germline (reference sequence). V was pared by 5 bases and J by 8 bases, with 10 bases of the junction left unmatched. Here the CDR3 DNA reads TGTGCCAGCAGCCCCAGACCTAGCGGGAGGGTGTATGAGCAGTTCTTC. It specifies CASSPRPSGRVYEQFF. Combining the CDR3 with reference TRBV13 and TRBJ2-1 gives the whole variable domain AAGVIQSPRHLIKEKRETATLKCYPIPRHDTVYWYQQGPGQDPQFLISFYEKMQSDKGSIPDRFSAQQFSDYHSELNMSSLELGDSALYFCASSPRPSGRVYEQFFGPGTRLTVL.

The chain links TRBV7-8 to TRBJ2-7; D may be TRBD2 (5 bases). TRBJ2-5 matches the DNA end more closely, so the J call is doubtful. Looked up from germline, CDR1 is SGHVS and CDR2 is FQNEAQ. CDR3 length equals 13 residues. The CDR3, as DNA: TGTGCCAGCAGCTCGGGAAGGCATGAGACCCAGTACTTC. Protein sequence: CASSSGRHETQYF.

This clonotype was recorded only once. The gene calls are TRBV6-5 and TRBJ1-6; 7 nucleotides line up with TRBD1. The junction had 5 bases not matched to a gene; V was cut back by 0 bases and J by 9 bases. This CDR3 spans 15 amino acids. Germline V gene data show CDR1 as MNHEY and CDR2 as SVGAGI. The CDR3 loop is CASSYSGTVSSPLHF. The CDR3 DNA is TGTGCCAGCAGTTACTCAGGGACAGTGAGTTCACCCCTCCACTTT.

This chain connects TRBV3-1 to TRBJ2-7, with 9 bases aligning to TRBD2. The CDR3 is made up of 16 amino acids. Trimming took 2 bases from V and 2 from J; bases not matched to a gene: 7. Germline values: CDR1 LGHDT, CDR2 YNNKEL (reference sequence). CDR3 nucleotides: TGTGCCAGCAGCCAAAGGCCGGGGACTAGCACCTACGAGCAGTACTTC. It is translated as CASSQRPGTSTYEQYF.

The chain combines TRBV5-6 with TRBJ2-1; 9 bases are shared with TRBD2. With V trimmed by 4 bases and J by 9 bases, 11 bases remained unmatched. Germline CDR1 reads SGHDT; CDR2 reads YYEEEE. The CDR3 is 15 residues long. Here the CDR3 reads CASSGPGLAIAEQFF. CDR3 sequence (DNA): TGTGCCAGCAGCGGACCGGGACTAGCTATCGCTGAGCAGTTCTTC.